This is a list of T cell receptor beta chains from one sample in a study of T cell responses to AZD1222 COVID-19 vaccine. Assay: immunoSEQ multiplex PCR; the TCRdb copy retains only in-frame clones and omits some. Seen here are 130,000 to 150,000 clones, 90% to 95% observed once, and the top ten hold 1.5% to 2%. This material consisted of peripheral blood, taken on day 0 of AZD1222 vaccination. The receptors were sampled from an adult in good health. CDR3s include the opening cysteine and the closing phenylalanine or tryptophan. A D gene is named only where the DNA matches it firmly. Clone size is not always given. Where it is, it says once, few, many or a class for expanded clones.

>NA|TRBV30|TRBJ1-2|NA
CAWTHGRYGYTF
>NA|TRBV9|TRBJ1-3|NA
CASSVALEQESSGNTIYF
>NA|TRBV6-5|TRBJ1-2|NA
CASSYSGTYGYTF
>TRBD1|TRBV6-5|TRBJ2-7|NA
CASSYDRGNEQYF
>NA|TRBV5-1|TRBJ1-4|NA
CASSLGREGEKLFF
>NA|TRBV7-9|TRBJ2-7|once
CASSLASPPRESISYEQYF
>TRBD1|TRBV7-9|TRBJ1-4|NA
CASSLADRGQEKLFF
>NA|TRBV2|TRBJ2-5|NA
CASKRESETQYF
>NA|TRBV18|TRBJ1-1|NA
CASSTGNTEAFF
>TRBD1|TRBV7-9|TRBJ2-7|NA
CASSLARQGAYEQYF
>NA|TRBV9|TRBJ1-3|NA
CASSVYVGDTIYF
>NA|TRBV7-3|TRBJ2-2|NA
CASSLSTGNTGELFF
>NA|TRBV5-4|TRBJ1-1|NA
CASSSNTEAFF
>NA|TRBV19|TRBJ1-4|NA
CASSSEHQGNEKLFF
>NA|TRBV2|TRBJ1-2|NA
CASSMDRLANYGYTF
>TRBD1|TRBV19|TRBJ2-7|NA
CASSTRTGGFYEQYF
>NA|TRBV30|TRBJ2-2|NA
CAWSLSRATGELFF
>TRBD2|TRBV7-2|TRBJ2-1|NA
CASSLDRREPHNEQFF
>TRBD1|TRBV27|TRBJ2-7|NA
CASSLLGTGYYEQYF
>TRBD1|TRBV3-1/TRBV3-2|TRBJ2-7|NA
CASSHKEGARQYF
>TRBD2|TRBV19|TRBJ2-5|NA
CASTDRWARTSWETQYF
>NA|TRBV10-3|TRBJ1-1|NA
CAIGGGVNTEAFF
>NA|TRBV9|TRBJ2-1|NA
CASSVGGIWNEQFF
>TRBD1|TRBV18|TRBJ1-1|NA
CASSGTGGDTEAFF
>NA|TRBV19|TRBJ1-2|NA
CASAFQSDAPWGYTF